The 19 T cell receptor beta chains given below trace back to one sample, sequenced in a study of post-analysis software for immune sequencing data. The study's findings and limits: TRBV5-6, TRBV5-1 and TRBV20-1 belonged to a set of roughly 5 TRBV segments that were more frequent in patients than controls.

These receptors have no identified antigens. Presence of unique molecular identifiers characterized the TCR beta cDNA libraries. TCRdb re-derived calls from the PCR reads in MiXCR, one entry per CDR3 protein. This table has about 260,000 distinct CDR3 sequences, about 38% appearing once. The sample was blood. Source of these receptors: a girl aged 10 to 17 with multiple sclerosis.

This clonotype has a handful of counts. The J gene is TRBJ2-3, the V gene TRBV5-1; 14 positions match TRBD2. CDR3 length equals 17 residues. Per germline, CDR1 SGHRS and CDR2 YFSETQ. Trimming cost V 4 bases and J 7 bases; bases outside gene matches: 11. As DNA, the CDR3 is TGCGCCAGCAGCCATCCCAATGGGACTAGCGGGGGAAATACGCAGTATTTT. Protein sequence: CASSHPNGTSGGNTQYF. Filled out from reference TRBV5-1 and TRBJ2-3, the complete variable domain reads KAGVTQTPRYLIKTRGQQVTLSCSPISGHRSVSWYQQTPGQGLQFLFEYFSETQRNKGNFPGRFSGRQFSNSRSEMNVSTLELGDSALYLCASSHPNGTSGGNTQYFGPGTRLTVL.

This clonotype has a handful of counts. The J gene is TRBJ2-1, the V gene TRBV9; 13 bases are shared with TRBD2. V trimming: 0 bases; J trimming: 6 bases; junction bases outside the gene matches: 3. The CDR3 consists of 16 residues. Looked up from germline, CDR1 is SGDLS and CDR2 is YYNGEE. CDR3 loop: CASSVELAGGINEQFF. The CDR3 coding sequence is TGTGCCAGCAGCGTAGAACTAGCGGGAGGGATCAATGAGCAGTTCTTC.

Concerning this clonotype itself: A much larger clone sits a single nucleotide away, making a read error possible. The chain employs TRBV2 and TRBJ2-5, with D perhaps matching TRBD2 (6 bases). The V and J ends lost 3 bases and 2 bases respectively, with 13 bases between them. The germline gives CDR1 SNHLY, CDR2 FYNNEI. The CDR3 contains 15 residues. The CDR3: CASSDSAGTQETQYF. The CDR3, as DNA: TGTGCCAGCAGTGATTCCGCGGGGACTCAAGAGACCCAGTACTTC.

In its sample, this clonotype was seen many times. The J gene is TRBJ2-7, the V gene TRBV20-1; 8 bases line up with TRBD2. The V segment lost 6 bases and the J segment 4 bases; nucleotides outside the gene matches: 8. Looked up from germline, CDR1 is DFQATT and CDR2 is SNEGSKA (reference sequence). The CDR3 is made up of 13 amino acids. The CDR3, as DNA: TGCAGTGCGGCAAGAGCGGGGGTGTACGAGCAGTACTTC. It translates to CSAARAGVYEQYF.

The V call is TRBV24-1, the J call TRBJ2-1; TRBD2 aligns across 10 bases. The CDR3 sequence is 16 residues long. Germline CDR1 and CDR2: KGHDR and SFDVKD. Trimming at V came to 4 bases and at J to 4 bases, leaving 6 bases not matched to a gene. CDR3 nucleotide sequence: TGTGCCACCAGTGACCAAACTAGCGGGACATACAATGAGCAGTTCTTC. This translates into CATSDQTSGTYNEQFF.

Comments on this clonotype: A read error may account for a junction end that differs from germline. This chain joins TRBV20-1 and TRBJ2-1; D unresolved. The V gene's germline CDR1 is DFQATT and CDR2 SNEGSKA (reference sequence). This CDR3 is 11 amino acids long. CDR3 region: CSVRLGNEQFF. In nucleotides, the CDR3 is TGCAGTGTTAGACTGGGGAATGAGCAGTTCTTC.

This clonotype appeared many times. The chain links TRBV6-4 to TRBJ1-1, with D maybe TRBD1 (5 bases). Germline loops: CDR1 MRHNA, CDR2 SNTAGT. V was trimmed by 5 bases and J by 2 bases, leaving 9 bases between them. This CDR3 is built from 13 residues. CDR3 nucleotides: TGTGCCAGCAGTCTCGACAGCAACACTGAAGCTTTCTTT. Translating it yields CASSLDSNTEAFF.

The chain carries TRBV14 and TRBJ1-1, with 7 nucleotides matching TRBD1. The CDR3 is 16 residues long. The J segment lost 2 bases and the V segment lost 1 base, leaving 7 bases of the junction unmatched. Germline V gives CDR1 SGHDN, CDR2 FVKESK. The CDR3 DNA reads TGTGCCAGCAGCCAAGTCACGGACAGGCTAAACACTGAAGCTTTCTTT. Its protein product is CASSQVTDRLNTEAFF.

Only a few counts were recorded for this clonotype. This may come from a read error, since a much larger clone is one base off. The chain is built from TRBV15 and TRBJ2-3; 12 bases agree with TRBD2. CDR1 is LNHNV, CDR2 YYDKDF, per germline (reference sequence). CDR3 length: 18 amino acids. V gave up 1 base and J gave up 2 bases; unmatched junction bases: 7. CDR3 in DNA: TGTGCCACCAGCAGAGTACGGGGGACTAGCGGGCACACAGATACGCAGTATTTT. Residues: CATSRVRGTSGHTDTQYF.

This clonotype was seen many times. The chain carries TRBV6-6 and TRBJ2-3, with 9 bases fitting TRBD2. The CDR3 consists of 15 residues. Germline lookup yields CDR1 MNHNY and CDR2 SVGAGI (reference sequence). The V segment lost 2 bases and the J segment 2 bases; nucleotides outside the gene matches: 2. CDR3 in amino acids: CASSYAGGFTDTQYF. The CDR3 DNA is TGTGCCAGCAGTTACGCGGGGGGGTTCACAGATACGCAGTATTTT.

V gene TRBV12-3 or TRBV12-4 combines with J gene TRBJ1-2, with D possibly TRBD1 on 6 matching bases. V shed 6 bases and J shed 1 base, with 18 bases lying between them. This CDR3 spans 16 amino acids. CDR3 sequence: CASSLKGTSGNYGYTF. The DNA for the CDR3 is TGTGCCAGCAGCTTGAAGGGGACAAGCGGTAACTATGGCTACACCTTC.

The CDR3 spells CSVSVGRANTEAFF. The CDR3 nucleotides read TGCAGCGTTTCGGTTGGACGGGCGAACACTGAAGCTTTCTTT. The chain carries TRBV29-1 and TRBJ1-1, with no clear D. The V end was cut by 5 bases, the J end by 1 base, with 14 bases between. Germline-derived CDR1 and CDR2 are SQVTM and ANQGSEA. The CDR3 consists of 14 residues.

This clonotype was recorded many times. The rearrangement uses TRBV7-2 and TRBJ1-6; D gene uncertain. Trimming removed 5 bases from V and 8 bases from J, with 10 bases in between. In germline, CDR1 is SGHTA, CDR2 FQGNSA. This CDR3 has 13 residues. CDR3 sequence reads: CASSQRADSPLHF. The CDR3 nucleotides read TGTGCCAGCAGCCAACGGGCTGATTCACCCCTCCACTTT.

The chain carries TRBV12-3 or TRBV12-4 and TRBJ1-6, with D maybe TRBD1 (6 bases). This CDR3 is 15 amino acids long. Trimming removed 3 bases at V and 6 bases at J, with 12 bases between. In DNA, the CDR3 is TGTGCCAGCAGTTTTCACAGGGAAACTAATTCACCCCTCCACTTT. Its protein is CASSFHRETNSPLHF.

This sequence joins TRBV5-7 and TRBJ2-5; 9 positions agree with TRBD1. TRBV5-7 belongs to the ORF category, with a function that is uncertain. V shed 10 bases and J 7 bases; nucleotides not matched to a gene: 14. This CDR3 comprises 14 residues. The CDR3 loop is CAGVRTGVSGTQYF. Written as DNA, the CDR3 is TGTGCCGGCGTAAGGACAGGGGTCTCTGGGACCCAGTACTTC.

J is TRBJ2-5 and V is TRBV5-1; tentatively, D is TRBD1 (5 bases). This CDR3 comprises 16 residues. V gave up 6 bases and J gave up 3 bases, with 21 bases separating them. Germline CDR1 is SGHRS and CDR2 is YFSETQ. The CDR3 region has the DNA TGCGCCAGCACGGCAGGGTCCTCCACGGCCAAAGAGACCCAGTACTTC. Encoded protein: CASTAGSSTAKETQYF.

In this sample, this clonotype turned up many times. The chain carries TRBV7-6 and TRBJ2-3, with D hard to call. V shed 1 base and J shed 7 bases, with 9 bases lying between them. CDR1 is SGHVS and CDR2 is FNYEAQ in the germline V gene. The CDR3 runs 13 residues. The CDR3 sequence is CASSLGVQNTQYF. CDR3 bases: TGTGCCAGCAGCTTAGGCGTCCAAAATACGCAGTATTTT.

This clonotype was picked up many times. As DNA, the CDR3 is TGCAGTGCGGAGGAACTAGCGGGGACTTACAATGAGCAGTTCTTC. It translates to CSAEELAGTYNEQFF. The chain combines TRBV20-1 with TRBJ2-1; 10 bases line up with TRBD2. Germline V CDR1 and CDR2: DFQATT, SNEGSKA (reference sequence). This CDR3 region has 15 residues. Trimming took 6 bases from V and 4 from J; bases not matched to a gene: 9.

For this clonotype: This may come from a read error, since a much larger clone is one base off. The chain has TRBV5-5 and TRBJ1-4, with 7 nucleotides matching TRBD1. CDR1 and CDR2 (germline): SGHKS, YYEKEE (reference sequence). This CDR3 has 15 residues. The CDR3 DNA follows: TGTGCCAGCAGCCCGAAGGGGGCGGTAAGAGAAAAACGGTTTTTT. Its translation: CASSPKGAVREKRFF. Combining the CDR3 with reference TRBV5-5 and TRBJ1-4 gives the whole variable domain DAGVTQSPTHLIKTRGQQVTLRCSPISGHKSVSWYQQVLGQGPQFIFQYYEKEERGRGNFPDRFSARQFPNYSSELNVNALLLGDSALYLCASSPKGAVREKRFFGSGTQLSVL.